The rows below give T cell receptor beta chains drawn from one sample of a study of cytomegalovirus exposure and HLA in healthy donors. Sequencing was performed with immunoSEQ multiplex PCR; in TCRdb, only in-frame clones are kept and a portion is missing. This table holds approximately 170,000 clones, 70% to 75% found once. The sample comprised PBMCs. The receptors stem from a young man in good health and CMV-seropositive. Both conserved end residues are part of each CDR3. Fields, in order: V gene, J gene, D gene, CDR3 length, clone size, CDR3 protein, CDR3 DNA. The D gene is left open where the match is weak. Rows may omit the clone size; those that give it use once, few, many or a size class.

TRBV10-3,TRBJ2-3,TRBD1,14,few,CAISPGQSTDTQYF,TGTGCCATCAGTCCGGGACAGAGCACAGATACGCAGTATTTT
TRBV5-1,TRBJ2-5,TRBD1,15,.,CASSEVTGVGETQYF,TGCGCCAGCAGCGAGGTAACAGGGGTCGGAGAGACCCAGTACTTC
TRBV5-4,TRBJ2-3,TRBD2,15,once,CASSTERGGTDTQYF,TGTGCCAGCAGCACGGAACGGGGGGGAACAGATACGCAGTATTTT
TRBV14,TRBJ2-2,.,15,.,CASSQELGRAGELFF,TGTGCCAGCAGCCAAGAGTTGGGCAGGGCCGGGGAGCTGTTTTTT
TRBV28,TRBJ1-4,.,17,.,CASTARTADRGGEKLFF,TGTGCCAGCACTGCCCGTACTGCGGACCGCGGAGGGGAAAAACTGTTTTTT
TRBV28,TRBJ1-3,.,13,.,CASRHLSGNTIYF,TGTGCCAGCAGACATCTCTCTGGAAACACCATATATTTT
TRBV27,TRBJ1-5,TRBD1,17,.,CASSLYSVGQGDQPQHF,TGTGCCAGCAGTTTATATTCTGTGGGACAGGGGGATCAGCCCCAGCATTTT
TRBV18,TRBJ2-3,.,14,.,CASSRAQTTDTQYF,TGTGCCAGCTCACGGGCACAAACCACAGATACGCAGTATTTT
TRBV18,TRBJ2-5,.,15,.,CASSENLLNSETQYF,TGTGCCAGCTCAGAGAACCTCTTGAATAGCGAGACCCAGTACTTC
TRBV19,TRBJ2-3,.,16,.,CASMGGGGRFTDTQYF,TGTGCCAGTATGGGGGGGGGCGGAAGATTCACAGATACGCAGTATTTT
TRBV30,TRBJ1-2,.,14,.,CAWSEGRGGYGYTF,TGTGCCTGGAGTGAGGGCAGGGGTGGGTATGGCTACACCTTC
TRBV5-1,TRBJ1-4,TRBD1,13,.,CASRMDRNEKLFF,TGCGCCAGCAGGATGGACAGGAATGAAAAACTGTTTTTT
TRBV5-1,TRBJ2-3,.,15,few,CASSLGGASTDTQYF,TGCGCCAGCAGCTTGGGCGGGGCTAGCACAGATACGCAGTATTTT
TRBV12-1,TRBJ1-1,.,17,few,CASSPGTGDPMNTEAFF,TGTGCCAGCAGCCCCGGGACAGGGGATCCAATGAACACTGAAGCTTTCTTT
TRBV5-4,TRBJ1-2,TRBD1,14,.,CASSLDRGGYGYTF,TGTGCCAGCAGCTTGGACAGGGGAGGCTATGGCTACACCTTC
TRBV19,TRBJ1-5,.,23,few,CASSIEPPHLQGGKWGRNQPQHF,TGTGCCAGTAGTATAGAACCTCCCCATTTACAGGGCGGTAAGTGGGGCAGGAATCAGCCCCAGCATTTT
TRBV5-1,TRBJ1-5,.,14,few,CASSSQGSGQPQHF,TGCGCCAGCAGCTCCCAGGGATCGGGCCAGCCCCAGCATTTT
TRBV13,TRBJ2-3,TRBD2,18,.,CASSSGLAGSLPTDTQYF,TGTGCCAGCAGCTCGGGACTAGCGGGAAGCCTCCCCACAGATACGCAGTATTTT
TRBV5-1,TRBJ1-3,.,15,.,CASSLVTGSGNTIYF,TGCGCCAGCAGCTTGGTTACAGGCTCTGGAAACACCATATATTTT
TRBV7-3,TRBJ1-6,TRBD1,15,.,CASSPRARGNSPLHF,TGTGCCAGCAGCCCGCGGGCCAGGGGGAATTCACCCCTCCACTTT
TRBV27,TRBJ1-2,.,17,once,CASITRFGSPPLHGYTF,TGTGCCAGCATCACGAGGTTTGGCTCTCCACCCTTACATGGCTACACCTTC
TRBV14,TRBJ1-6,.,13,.,CASSQRFDSPLHF,TGTGCCAGCAGCCAGCGATTCGATTCACCCCTCCACTTT
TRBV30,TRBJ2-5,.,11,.,CAFPRSETQYF,TGTGCCTTCCCTAGGTCCGAGACCCAGTACTTC
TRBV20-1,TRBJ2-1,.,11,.,CSARVVNEQFF,TGCAGTGCTAGAGTAGTCAATGAGCAGTTCTTC
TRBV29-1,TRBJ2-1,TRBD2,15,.,CSAWDTTSGYNEQFF,TGCAGCGCCTGGGATACGACTAGCGGTTACAATGAGCAGTTCTTC
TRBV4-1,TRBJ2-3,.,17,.,CASSPQPWGVSTDTQYF,TGCGCCAGCAGCCCCCAACCGTGGGGGGTTAGCACAGATACGCAGTATTTT
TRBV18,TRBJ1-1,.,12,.,CASSAERASTFF,TGTGCCAGCTCTGCCGAGAGGGCTTCGACTTTCTTT
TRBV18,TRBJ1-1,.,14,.,CASSSSEPNTEDFF,TGTGCCAGCTCATCCTCGGAGCCGAACACTGAAGATTTCTTT
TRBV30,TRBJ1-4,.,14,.,CAWSLDRNNEKLFF,TGTGCCTGGAGTCTTGACAGAAATAATGAAAAACTGTTTTTT
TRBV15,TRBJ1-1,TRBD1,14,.,CATSSRRGSTEAFF,TGTGCCACCAGCAGCCGCAGGGGGAGCACTGAAGCTTTCTTT
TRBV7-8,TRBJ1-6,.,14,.,CASREEGRNSPLHF,TGTGCCAGCAGGGAGGAGGGACGCAATTCACCCCTCCACTTT
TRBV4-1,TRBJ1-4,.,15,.,CASSQAGGTDEKLFF,TGCGCCAGCAGCCAAGCTGGGGGGACCGATGAAAAACTGTTTTTT
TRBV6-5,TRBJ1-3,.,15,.,CASTNRAFSGNTIYF,TGTGCCAGCACCAACAGGGCCTTCTCTGGAAACACCATATATTTT
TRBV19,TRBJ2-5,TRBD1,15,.,CASSGTGGEWETQYF,TGTGCCAGTAGTGGGACAGGGGGAGAATGGGAGACCCAGTACTTC
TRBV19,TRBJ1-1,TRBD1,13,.,CASGTQGDTEAFF,TGTGCCAGTGGCACACAGGGGGACACTGAAGCTTTCTTT
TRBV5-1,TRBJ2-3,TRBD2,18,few,CASSLGGLAGVIMDTQYF,TGCGCCAGCAGTCTTGGGGGACTAGCGGGAGTTATCATGGATACGCAGTATTTT
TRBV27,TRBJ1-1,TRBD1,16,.,CASSTGQGGDDTEAFF,TGTGCCAGCAGTACCGGACAGGGGGGGGACGACACTGAAGCTTTCTTT
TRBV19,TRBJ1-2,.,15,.,CASSIGDGNPYGYTF,TGTGCCAGTAGTATAGGCGACGGGAACCCCTATGGCTACACCTTC
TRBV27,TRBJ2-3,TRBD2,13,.,CASSFSSGGPQYF,TGTGCCAGCAGTTTTTCTAGCGGGGGCCCGCAGTATTTT
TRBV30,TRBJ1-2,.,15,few,CAWSRGEGVNYGYTF,TGTGCCTGGAGTAGGGGGGAGGGGGTGAACTATGGCTACACCTTC
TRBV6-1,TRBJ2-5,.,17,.,CASSEALVGALIETQYF,TGTGCCAGCAGTGAAGCGCTGGTGGGGGCCCTGATTGAGACCCAGTACTTC
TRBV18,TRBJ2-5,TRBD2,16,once,CASSPGLAGVRETQYF,TGTGCCAGCTCACCTGGACTAGCGGGAGTTCGGGAGACCCAGTACTTC
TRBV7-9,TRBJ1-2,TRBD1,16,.,CASSLDNRGDPKGYTF,TGTGCCAGCAGCTTAGATAACAGGGGGGATCCCAAAGGCTACACCTTC
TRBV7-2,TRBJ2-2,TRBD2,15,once,CASSLSSGGTGELFF,TGTGCCAGCAGCTTATCCAGCGGGGGCACCGGGGAGCTGTTTTTT
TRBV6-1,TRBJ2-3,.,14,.,CASSEMQGTDTQYF,TGTGCCAGCAGTGAGATGCAGGGTACAGATACGCAGTATTTT
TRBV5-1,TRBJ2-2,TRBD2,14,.,CASRSEGGAGELFF,TGCGCCAGCCGATCGGAGGGAGGGGCCGGGGAGCTGTTTTTT
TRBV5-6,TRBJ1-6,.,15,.,CASSLTLEGNSPLHF,TGTGCCAGCAGCTTGACCTTGGAGGGCAATTCACCCCTCCACTTT
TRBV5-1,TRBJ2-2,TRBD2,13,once,CASRPTSDGELFF,TGCGCCAGCAGGCCCACTAGCGACGGGGAGCTGTTTTTT
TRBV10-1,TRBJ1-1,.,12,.,CASRVGATEAFF,TGCGCCAGCCGGGTGGGGGCTACTGAAGCTTTCTTT
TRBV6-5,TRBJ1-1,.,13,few,CASTTGGNTEAFF,TGTGCCAGCACCACGGGGGGGAACACTGAAGCTTTCTTT
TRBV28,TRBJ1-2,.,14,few,CASSLDPGVEGYTF,TGTGCCAGCAGTTTAGATCCAGGGGTGGAAGGCTACACCTTC
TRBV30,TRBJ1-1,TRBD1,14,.,CAWRGQGMNTEAFF,TGTGCCTGGAGGGGACAGGGGATGAACACTGAAGCTTTCTTT
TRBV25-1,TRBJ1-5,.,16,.,CASSEYLQAPYQPQHF,TGTGCCAGCAGTGAATATTTACAGGCCCCATATCAGCCCCAGCATTTT
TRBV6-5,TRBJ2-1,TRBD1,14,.,CASSWTGTYNEQFF,TGTGCCAGCAGTTGGACAGGGACCTACAATGAGCAGTTCTTC
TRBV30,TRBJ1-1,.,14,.,CACGSNTGNTEAFF,TGTGCCTGCGGGTCCAACACAGGGAACACTGAAGCTTTCTTT